Sequencing of this TCR beta chain was carried out in a study of blood T cell repertoires in COVID-19. Study information: T cells, B-cell-depleted T cells, or PBMCs provided the cDNA or gDNA that served as material.

The protocol was immunoSEQ multiplex PCR, while the TCRdb copy is restricted to in-frame clones and leaves out a portion. The top ten hold 0.87% of the sample, which has a few hundred thousand clones, roughly 88% seen once. This TCR came from a human donor with COVID-19, enrolled during active disease. The donor label of this sample is uncertain. Source material: peripheral blood.

CDR3 coding DNA: TGCGCCAGCAGCCTCACTATCGACAGGGTGAACACTGAAGCTTTCTTT. Amino acid sequence: CASSLTIDRVNTEAFF. The chain couples TRBV5-1 to TRBJ1-1, with 7 positions matching TRBD1. With 4 bases clipped from V and 0 bases from J, the junction kept 9 bases outside the gene matches. This CDR3 region has 16 residues. Germline lookup yields CDR1 SGHRS and CDR2 YFSETQ.